The T cell receptor beta chain described here comes from a study of shared clonotypes between healthy human individuals. Study conclusions and caveats: Sorted-subset samples were not fully sequenced, rarefaction indicated.

CD8 memory fractions consisted of CD45RO+ and CCR7-negative CD45RA+ TemRA cells together. The table came from immunoSEQ multiplex PCR; TCRdb's copy has only in-frame clones and leaves some out. The table has 550,000 to 800,000 clones, around 91% seen once. The germline CDR1 and CDR2 sequences are MNHEY and SMNVEV (reference sequence). Deletions cut 3 bases from V and 2 bases from J, with 7 bases between. The length of the CDR3 is 13 residues. About this clone itself: The target antigen is unknown. Other DNA sequences in the sample encode the same CDR3.

Sequenced: memory CD8+ T cells from PBMCs. Indicated subset: CD45RO+ cells pooled with CCR7-negative TemRA cells. The receptor comes from a man younger than 35 in good health. Some clones in this sample may be carry-over from other donors' samples. The gene calls are TRBV27 and TRBJ1-2, with D maybe TRBD1 (5 bases). CDR3: CASSFQGNYGYTF. For the CDR3, the DNA is TGTGCCAGCAGTTTTCAGGGAAACTATGGCTACACCTTC.